What follows are 18 T cell receptor beta chains derived from one specimen sequenced in a study of T cell responses to AZD1222 COVID-19 vaccine. The data were produced by immunoSEQ multiplex PCR, yet TCRdb's version contains in-frame clones alone and is incomplete. The sample holds under 150,000 clones; roughly nine tenths are singletons and the top ten take roughly 7%. This material consisted of peripheral blood, taken on day 0 of AZD1222 vaccination. Receptors were obtained from an adult in good health.

The chain employs TRBV19 and TRBJ2-7, with TRBD1 identical over 7 bases. This CDR3 has 13 amino acids. Germline V gene lookup returns CDR1 LNHDA and CDR2 SQIVND (reference sequence). V shed 10 bases, J shed 2 bases, and the junction held 8 bases outside the gene matches. CDR3 sequence (DNA): TGTGCCACCCAGGACAGGCGAACCTACGAGCAGTACTTC. Translated, it gives CATQDRRTYEQYF.

The rearrangement joins TRBV14 to TRBJ1-6; TRBD1 matches at 7 bases. CDR3 size: 15 residues. Per the germline V gene, CDR1 is SGHDN and CDR2 is FVKESK. V lost 0 bases, J lost 7 bases, and 3 bases stayed unmatched. The CDR3 loop is CASSQERRGNSPLHF. The CDR3 DNA is TGTGCCAGCAGCCAAGAGCGCAGGGGGAATTCACCCCTCCACTTT.

The chain employs TRBV7-8 and TRBJ1-3; 8 bases are a match to TRBD1. From germline, CDR1 is SGHVS and CDR2 FQNEAQ. V lost 4 bases to trimming and J lost 2 bases; unmatched junction nucleotides: 10. CDR3 length: 17 residues. CDR3 nucleotide sequence: TGTGCCAGCAGCTCCAGATTCACAGGGGGTCCTGGAAACACCATATATTTT. Its protein product is CASSSRFTGGPGNTIYF.

The genes are TRBV27 and TRBJ2-5; either TRBD1 or TRBD2 may fit D (5 bases each). There are 15 residues in the CDR3. Trimming removed 5 bases from V and 5 bases from J, with 18 bases in between. Germline V gene sequence: CDR1 MNHEY, CDR2 SMNVEV (reference sequence). This chain's CDR3 is CASSARGPVVETQYF. The CDR3 coding sequence is TGTGCCAGCAGTGCCCGGGGCCCTGTTGTGGAGACCCAGTACTTC.

This clone appeared a few times. V usage is TRBV6-5 and J usage is TRBJ1-6; TRBD1 matches at 9 bases. CDR1 and CDR2 (germline): MNHEY, SVGAGI. Trimming removed 2 bases from V and 9 bases from J; junction bases left unmatched: 5. This CDR3 has 15 residues. CDR3 amino acids: CASSYGTGRLSPLHF. CDR3 DNA sequence: TGTGCCAGCAGTTACGGGACAGGGCGACTTTCACCCCTCCACTTT.

The chain links TRBV28 to TRBJ1-3; TRBD1 matches at 7 bases. V was pared by 7 bases and J by 2 bases, with 8 bases of the junction left unmatched. CDR1 is MDHEN, CDR2 SYDVKM, per germline. CDR3 length: 15 amino acids. The CDR3 DNA sequence: TGTGCCAGCACCCTACCCGGACAGGCTGGAAACACCATATATTTT. Translated: CASTLPGQAGNTIYF.

V usage is TRBV15 and J usage is TRBJ2-7, with 7 positions matching TRBD1. The germline CDR1 and CDR2 sequences are LNHNV and YYDKDF (reference sequence). The CDR3 spans 17 residues. Trimming took 3 bases from V and 4 from J; bases not matched to a gene: 15. CDR3 coding DNA: TGTGCCACCAGCAGGACCCTGCCGTTGGGACAGAGGTACGAGCAGTACTTC. Translated: CATSRTLPLGQRYEQYF. Full variable domain (remainder filled in from reference TRBV15 and TRBJ2-7): DAMVIQNPRYQVTQFGKPVTLSCSQTLNHNVMYWYQQKSSQAPKLLFHYYDKDFNNEADTPDNFQSRRPNTSFCFLDIRSPGLGDTAMYLCATSRTLPLGQRYEQYFGPGTRLTVT.

V and J are TRBV25-1 and TRBJ1-3; 9 bases are shared with TRBD1. Germline CDR1 MGHDK, CDR2 SYGVNS. V shed 3 bases, J shed 7 bases, and the junction held 4 bases outside the gene matches. The CDR3 loop spans 14 amino acids. The CDR3 bases are TGTGCCAGCAGTGAGACAGGGGGTAGGAACACCATATATTTT. Translating gives CASSETGGRNTIYF.

V gene TRBV2 combines with J gene TRBJ1-1; D is ambiguous. The CDR3 consists of 13 residues. Germline-derived CDR1 and CDR2 are SNHLY and FYNNEI. Trimming removed 7 bases from V and 0 bases from J, with 9 bases in between. The CDR3 here is CASNGQLNTEAFF. As DNA, the CDR3 is TGTGCCAGCAACGGCCAGCTGAACACTGAAGCTTTCTTT.

The chain carries TRBV28 and TRBJ1-2, with 12 bases identical to TRBD1. CDR1 is MDHEN and CDR2 is SYDVKM in the germline V gene. Unmatched junction bases numbered 11, after V lost 3 bases and J lost 6 bases. The CDR3 runs to 17 residues. CDR3 nucleotide sequence: TGTGCCAGCAGTTTCGGGACAGGGGGCGAGTCCTTGGATGGCTACACCTTC. It encodes CASSFGTGGESLDGYTF.

The chain links TRBV6-2 or TRBV6-3 to TRBJ2-1; D gene uncertain. Germline loops: CDR1 MNHEY, CDR2 SVGEGT. V was shortened by 4 bases and J by 13 bases, with 20 bases between the two germline ends. The CDR3 sequence is 14 residues long. CDR3 amino acids: CASSLVISRGYQFF. Here the CDR3 DNA reads TGTGCCAGCAGTTTAGTGATCTCCCGTGGTTATCAGTTCTTC.

The gene calls are TRBV7-9 and TRBJ1-4; D gene ambiguous. The CDR3 loop spans 17 amino acids. V gave up 4 bases and J gave up 7 bases, with 22 bases separating them. CDR1 is SEHNR, CDR2 FQNEAQ, per germline (reference sequence). CDR3 in DNA: TGTGCCAGCAGCTCCCCGGACCAATACCGGTGGGGTGAAAAACTGTTTTTT. Translation: CASSSPDQYRWGEKLFF.

The rearrangement links TRBV18 to TRBJ1-2; 9 bases line up with TRBD1. Unmatched junction bases numbered 10, after V lost 6 bases and J lost 8 bases. Germline V CDR1 and CDR2: KGHSH, LQKENI. The CDR3 is 14 amino acids. The CDR3 DNA reads as TGTGCCAGCTCGCCTGGACAGGGGCCCGAGGGCTACACCTTC. Its protein product is CASSPGQGPEGYTF.

The chain joins TRBV21-1 to TRBJ1-2. TRBV21-1 is noted as a pseudogene. The CDR3 extends over 23 amino acids. This CDR3 is CASSKALAYSRRRVRWVNYGYTF. The CDR3 DNA follows: TGTGCCAGCAGCAAAGCGCTTGCGTACAGTCGTAGGAGGGTTCGTTGGGTTAACTATGGCTACACCTTC.

Relative to its sample, this clone is medium-sized. The identical CDR3 is also encoded by other nucleotide sequences in the sample. The chain recombines TRBV7-9 with TRBJ2-7; 11 nucleotides align to TRBD2. Germline assignment: CDR1 SEHNR and CDR2 FQNEAQ (reference sequence). Losses at the gene ends were 5 bases for V and 4 bases for J; bases not matched to a gene: 1. CDR3 length: 13 amino acids. The chain's CDR3 is CASSGTSGYEQYF. In nucleotides, the CDR3 is TGTGCCAGCAGCGGGACTAGCGGTTACGAGCAGTACTTC. Combining the CDR3 with reference TRBV7-9 and TRBJ2-7 gives the whole variable domain DTGVSQNPRHKITKRGQNVTFRCDPISEHNRLYWYRQTLGQGPEFLTYFQNEAQLEKSRLLSDRFSAERPKGSFSTLEIQRTEQGDSAMYLCASSGTSGYEQYFGPGTRLTVT.

This rearrangement joins TRBV5-4 to TRBJ1-5; a weak D match, TRBD1 (6 bases). The CDR3 extends over 15 amino acids. Trimming stripped 3 bases from V and 5 bases from J, with 15 bases between. Germline CDR1 and CDR2: SGHNT and YYREEE (reference sequence). The DNA of the CDR3 is TGTGCCAGCAGCTCCAAGGGGGGGGAGTATCAGCCCCAGCATTTT. Encoded protein: CASSSKGGEYQPQHF.

The J gene is TRBJ1-1, the V gene TRBV28; 7 nucleotides agree with TRBD1. With 6 bases clipped from V and 4 bases from J, the junction kept 8 bases outside the gene matches. The V gene's germline CDR1 is MDHEN and CDR2 SYDVKM. The CDR3 has 14 amino acids. The DNA of the CDR3 is TGTGCCAGCAGCCAAGGGGGCGCAAGCACTGAAGCTTTCTTT. Protein: CASSQGGASTEAFF.

This chain links TRBV5-1 with TRBJ2-2; TRBD1 might be the D (5 bases). Trimming stripped 0 bases from V and 4 bases from J, with 13 bases between. The CDR3 extends over 16 amino acids. From germline, CDR1 is SGHRS and CDR2 YFSETQ. DNA of the CDR3: TGCGCCAGCAGCTTGGATTTCAGGGAACGCACCGGGGAGCTGTTTTTT. Translating it yields CASSLDFRERTGELFF.